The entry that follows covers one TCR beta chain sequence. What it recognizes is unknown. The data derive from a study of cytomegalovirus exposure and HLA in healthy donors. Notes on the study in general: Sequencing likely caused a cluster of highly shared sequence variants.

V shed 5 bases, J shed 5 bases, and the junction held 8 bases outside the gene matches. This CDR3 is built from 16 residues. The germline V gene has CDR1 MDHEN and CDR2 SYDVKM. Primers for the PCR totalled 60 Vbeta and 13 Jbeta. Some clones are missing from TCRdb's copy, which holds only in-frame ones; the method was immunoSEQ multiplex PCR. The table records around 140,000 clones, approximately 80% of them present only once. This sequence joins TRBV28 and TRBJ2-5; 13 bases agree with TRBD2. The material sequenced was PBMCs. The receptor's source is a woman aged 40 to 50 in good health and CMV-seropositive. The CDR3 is CASSETSGRIGETQYF. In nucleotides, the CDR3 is TGTGCCAGCAGTGAGACTAGCGGGAGGATTGGGGAGACCCAGTACTTC.